The clone carrying this T cell receptor beta chain was recorded a few times. What it binds is unknown. The data originate from a study of CD8+CD57+ T cells in acquired aplastic anemia. Turning to the study itself: When averaged, DNA from sorted CD4+ and CD8+ cells came to 3.2 ug. Study-level results: Overlapping CD8+ CDR3 repertoires of patients and controls contained roughly 29 shared sequences.

Genomic DNA served as template for TCR beta VDJ and CDR3 profiling. One entry per CDR3 protein, called by TCRdb with MiXCR from the reads. In the table there are around 170,000 distinct CDR3 sequences, 40% to 55% of which are singletons. Patients chosen for sequencing had shown CD8+CD57+ cell expansion by flow cytometry. Blood sampling was performed on the patients, and none of them had received therapy by then. Material: sorted CD4+, CD8+, or CD8+CD57+ T cells (not recorded which) from PBMCs. The clonotype comes from a human donor with aplastic anemia.

The CDR3 bases are TGCAGTGCTAGTAGTGACAGTAATTCACCCCTCCACTTT. As protein: CSASSDSNSPLHF. This chain joins TRBV20-1 and TRBJ1-6; TRBD1 is a possible D gene (5 bases). Trimming stripped 3 bases from V and 6 bases from J, with 9 bases between. Per germline, CDR1 DFQATT and CDR2 SNEGSKA (reference sequence). This CDR3 is built from 13 residues.